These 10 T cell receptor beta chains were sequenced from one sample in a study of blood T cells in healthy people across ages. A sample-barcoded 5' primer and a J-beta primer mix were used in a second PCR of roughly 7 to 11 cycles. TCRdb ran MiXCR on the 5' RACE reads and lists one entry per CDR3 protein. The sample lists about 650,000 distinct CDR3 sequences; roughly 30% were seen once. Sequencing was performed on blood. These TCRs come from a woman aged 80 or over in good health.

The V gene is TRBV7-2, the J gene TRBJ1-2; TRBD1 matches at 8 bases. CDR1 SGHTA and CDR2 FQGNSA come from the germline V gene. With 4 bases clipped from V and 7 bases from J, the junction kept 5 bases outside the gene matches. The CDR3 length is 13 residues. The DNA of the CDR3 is TGTGCCAGCAGCTCTTGGACAGGGTTTGGCTACACCTTC. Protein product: CASSSWTGFGYTF.

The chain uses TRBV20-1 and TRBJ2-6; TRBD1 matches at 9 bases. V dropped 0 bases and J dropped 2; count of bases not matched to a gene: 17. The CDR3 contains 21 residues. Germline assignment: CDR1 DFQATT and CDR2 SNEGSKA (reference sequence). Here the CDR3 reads CSARDNGAWLQGAAGANVLTF. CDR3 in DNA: TGCAGTGCTAGAGATAACGGGGCTTGGCTACAGGGGGCGGCTGGGGCCAACGTCCTGACTTTC.

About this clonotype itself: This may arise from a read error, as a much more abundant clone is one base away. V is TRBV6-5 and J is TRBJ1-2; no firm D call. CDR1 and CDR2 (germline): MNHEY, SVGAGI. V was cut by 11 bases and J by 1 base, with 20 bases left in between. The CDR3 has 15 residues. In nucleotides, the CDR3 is TGTGCCGGTACAAAGAGGGCAGTGGTTAACTATGGCTACACCTTC. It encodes CAGTKRAVVNYGYTF.

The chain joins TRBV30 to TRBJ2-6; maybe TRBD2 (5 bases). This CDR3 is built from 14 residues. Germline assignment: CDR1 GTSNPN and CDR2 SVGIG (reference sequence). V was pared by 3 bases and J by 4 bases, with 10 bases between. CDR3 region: CAWSGRLGANVLTF. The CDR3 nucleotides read TGTGCCTGGAGCGGCAGACTAGGGGCCAACGTCCTGACTTTC.

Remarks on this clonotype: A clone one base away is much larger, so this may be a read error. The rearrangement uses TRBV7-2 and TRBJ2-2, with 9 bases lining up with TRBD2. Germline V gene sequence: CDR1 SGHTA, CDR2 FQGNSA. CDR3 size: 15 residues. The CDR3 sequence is CVSSVERGASGELFF. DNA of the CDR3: TGTGTCAGCAGCGTGGAGCGGGGGGCATCCGGGGAGCTGTTTTTT.

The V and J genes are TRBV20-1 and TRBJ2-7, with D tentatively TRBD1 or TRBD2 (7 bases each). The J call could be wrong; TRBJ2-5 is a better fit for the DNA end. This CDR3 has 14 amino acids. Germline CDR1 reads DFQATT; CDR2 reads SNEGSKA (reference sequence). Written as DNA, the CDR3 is TGCAGTGCTAGGGGAGGGGGCGGGAGAGAGACCCAGTACTTC. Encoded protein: CSARGGGGRETQYF.

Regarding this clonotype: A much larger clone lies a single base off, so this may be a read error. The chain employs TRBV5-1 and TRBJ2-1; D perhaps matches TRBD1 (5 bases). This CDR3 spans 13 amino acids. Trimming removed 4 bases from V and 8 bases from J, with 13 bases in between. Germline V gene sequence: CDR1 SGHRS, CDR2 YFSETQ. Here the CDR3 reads CASSQPRRDEQFF. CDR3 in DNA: TGCGCCAGCAGCCAGCCCCGCAGGGATGAGCAGTTCTTC. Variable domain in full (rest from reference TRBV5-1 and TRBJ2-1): KAGVTQTPRYLIKTRGQQVTLSCSPISGHRSVSWYQQTPGQGLQFLFEYFSETQRNKGNFPGRFSGRQFSNSRSEMNVSTLELGDSALYLCASSQPRRDEQFFGPGTRLTVL.

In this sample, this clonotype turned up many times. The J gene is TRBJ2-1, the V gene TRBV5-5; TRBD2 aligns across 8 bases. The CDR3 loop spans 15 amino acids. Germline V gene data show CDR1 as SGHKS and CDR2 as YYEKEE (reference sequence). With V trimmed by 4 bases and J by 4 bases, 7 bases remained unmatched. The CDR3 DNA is TGTGCCAGCAGCCCCGGGGTAGCGGGGTACAATGAGCAGTTCTTC. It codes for CASSPGVAGYNEQFF.

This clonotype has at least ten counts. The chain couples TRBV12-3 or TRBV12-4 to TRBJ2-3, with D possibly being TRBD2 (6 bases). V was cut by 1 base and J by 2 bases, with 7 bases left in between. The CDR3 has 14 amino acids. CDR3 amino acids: CASSLGTITDTQYF. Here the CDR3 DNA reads TGTGCCAGCAGTTTAGGGACTATCACAGATACGCAGTATTTT.

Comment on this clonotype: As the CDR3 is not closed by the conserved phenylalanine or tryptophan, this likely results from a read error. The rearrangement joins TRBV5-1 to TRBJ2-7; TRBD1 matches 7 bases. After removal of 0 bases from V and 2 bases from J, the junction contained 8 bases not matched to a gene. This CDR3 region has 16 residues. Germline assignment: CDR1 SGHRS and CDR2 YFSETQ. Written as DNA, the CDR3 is TGCGCCAGCAGCTTGGCCGGGCCAGGGGGTGCCTACGAGCAGTACATC. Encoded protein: CASSLAGPGGAYEQYI.